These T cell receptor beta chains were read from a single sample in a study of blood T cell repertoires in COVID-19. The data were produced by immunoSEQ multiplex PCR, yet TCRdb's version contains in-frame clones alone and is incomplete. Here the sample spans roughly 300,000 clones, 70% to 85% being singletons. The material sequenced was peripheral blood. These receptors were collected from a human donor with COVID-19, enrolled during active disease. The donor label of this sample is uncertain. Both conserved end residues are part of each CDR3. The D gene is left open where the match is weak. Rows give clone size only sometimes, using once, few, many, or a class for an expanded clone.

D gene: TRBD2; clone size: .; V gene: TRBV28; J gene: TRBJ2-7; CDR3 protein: CASSSLAGGSYEQYF; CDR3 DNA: TGTGCCAGCAGTTCACTAGCGGGAGGCTCCTACGAGCAGTACTTC
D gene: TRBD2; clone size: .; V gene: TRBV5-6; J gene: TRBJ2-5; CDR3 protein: CASSPSSGRIQETQYF; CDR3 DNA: TGTGCCAGCAGCCCCTCTAGCGGGAGGATCCAAGAGACCCAGTACTTC
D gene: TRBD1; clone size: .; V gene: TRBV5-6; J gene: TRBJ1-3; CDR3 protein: CASSFTGVGNTIYF; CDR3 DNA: TGTGCCAGCAGCTTTACAGGGGTAGGAAACACCATATATTTT
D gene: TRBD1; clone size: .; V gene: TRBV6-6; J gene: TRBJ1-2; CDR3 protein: CASSLQGADGYTF; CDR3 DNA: TGTGCCAGCAGTTTACAGGGGGCGGATGGCTACACCTTC
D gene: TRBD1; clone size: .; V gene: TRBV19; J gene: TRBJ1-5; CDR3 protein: CASATGTGEANQPQHF; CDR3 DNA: TGTGCCAGTGCTACCGGGACAGGGGAGGCCAATCAGCCCCAGCATTTT
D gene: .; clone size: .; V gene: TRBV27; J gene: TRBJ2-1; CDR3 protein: CTSTSPQGGSYNEQFF; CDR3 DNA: TGTACCAGCACCTCCCCCCAGGGGGGTTCCTACAATGAGCAGTTCTTC
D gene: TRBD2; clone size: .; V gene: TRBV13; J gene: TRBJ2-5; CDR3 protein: CASSPRGAGDQETQYF; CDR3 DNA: TGTGCCAGCAGCCCCCGAGGAGCGGGGGACCAAGAGACCCAGTACTTC
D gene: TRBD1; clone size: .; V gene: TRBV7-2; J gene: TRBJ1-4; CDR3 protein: CASSLAGWTGGQEKLFF; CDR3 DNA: TGTGCCAGCAGCTTAGCGGGGTGGACAGGGGGTCAGGAAAAACTGTTTTTT
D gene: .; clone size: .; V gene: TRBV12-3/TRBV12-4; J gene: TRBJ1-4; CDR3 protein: CASRRETNEKLFF; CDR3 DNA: TGTGCCAGCAGGAGGGAAACCAATGAAAAACTGTTTTTT
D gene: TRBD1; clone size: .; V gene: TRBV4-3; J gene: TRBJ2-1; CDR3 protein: CASSHLGQGDQFF; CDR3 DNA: TGCGCCAGCAGCCACCTTGGACAGGGGGACCAGTTCTTC
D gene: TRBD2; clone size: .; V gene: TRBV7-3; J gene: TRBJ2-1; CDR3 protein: CASSLLAGESNEQFF; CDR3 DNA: TGTGCCAGCAGCCTACTAGCGGGAGAGTCGAATGAGCAGTTCTTC
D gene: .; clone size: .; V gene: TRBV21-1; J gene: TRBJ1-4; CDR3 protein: CASSKRSAASNEKLFF; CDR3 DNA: TGTGCCAGCAGCAAAAGGTCGGCGGCTTCTAATGAAAAACTGTTTTTT
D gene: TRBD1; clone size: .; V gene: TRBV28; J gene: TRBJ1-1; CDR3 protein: CASSLEGTGGTEAFF; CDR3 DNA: TGTGCCAGCAGTTTAGAAGGGACAGGGGGCACTGAAGCTTTCTTT
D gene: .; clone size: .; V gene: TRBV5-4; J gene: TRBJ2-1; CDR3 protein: CASSLHEDNEQFF; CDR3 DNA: TGTGCCAGCAGCTTACATGAGGACAATGAGCAGTTCTTC
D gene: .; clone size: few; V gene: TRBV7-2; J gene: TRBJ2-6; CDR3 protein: CASSFSSTNVLTF; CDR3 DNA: TGTGCCAGCAGCTTTAGTAGTACCAACGTCCTGACTTTC
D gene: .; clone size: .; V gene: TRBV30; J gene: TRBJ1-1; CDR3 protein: CAWSVLGRGTEAFF; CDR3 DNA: TGTGCCTGGAGTGTACTCGGGAGGGGGACTGAAGCTTTCTTT
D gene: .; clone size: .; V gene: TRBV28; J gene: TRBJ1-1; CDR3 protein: CASSPPGGARTEAFF; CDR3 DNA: TGTGCCAGCAGTCCACCTGGGGGGGCGCGCACTGAAGCTTTCTTT
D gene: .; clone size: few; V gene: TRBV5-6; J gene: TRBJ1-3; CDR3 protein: CASSGSVGRFSGNTIYF; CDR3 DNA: TGTGCCAGCAGCGGTTCGGTGGGGCGTTTCTCTGGAAACACCATATATTTT
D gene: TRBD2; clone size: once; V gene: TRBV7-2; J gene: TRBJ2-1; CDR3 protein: CASSLSGRHNEQFF; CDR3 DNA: TGTGCCAGCAGCTTGAGCGGGAGGCACAATGAGCAGTTCTTC
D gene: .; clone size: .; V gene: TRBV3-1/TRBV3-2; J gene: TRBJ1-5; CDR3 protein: CASSQDWGVRNQPQHF; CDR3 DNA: TGTGCCAGCAGCCAAGATTGGGGGGTGCGCAATCAGCCCCAGCATTTT
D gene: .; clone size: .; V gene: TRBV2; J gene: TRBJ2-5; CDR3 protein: CASSGLGGPQETQYF; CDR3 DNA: TGTGCCAGCAGCGGCCTCGGAGGGCCCCAAGAGACCCAGTACTTC
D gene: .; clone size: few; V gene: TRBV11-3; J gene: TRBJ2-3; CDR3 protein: CASSFDRVSTQYF; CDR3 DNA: TGTGCCAGCAGCTTCGACCGGGTATCTACGCAGTATTTT
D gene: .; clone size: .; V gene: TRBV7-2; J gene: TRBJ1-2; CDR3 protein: CASSLYRDPQNGYTF; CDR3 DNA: TGTGCCAGCAGCCTATACAGGGATCCCCAGAATGGCTACACCTTC
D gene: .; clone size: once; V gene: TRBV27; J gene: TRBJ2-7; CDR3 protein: CASSPRVGEQYF; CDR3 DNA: TGTGCCAGCAGTCCCAGGGTAGGTGAGCAGTACTTC
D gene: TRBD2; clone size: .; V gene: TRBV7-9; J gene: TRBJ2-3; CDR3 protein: CASSLGASGGFTDTQYF; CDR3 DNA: TGTGCCAGCAGCTTAGGCGCTAGCGGGGGATTCACAGATACGCAGTATTTT
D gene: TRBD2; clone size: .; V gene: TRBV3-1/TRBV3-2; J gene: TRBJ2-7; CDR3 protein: CASSRGLDYEQYF; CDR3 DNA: TGTGCCAGCAGCCGGGGACTAGACTACGAGCAGTACTTC
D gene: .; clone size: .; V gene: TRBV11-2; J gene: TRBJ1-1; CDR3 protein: CASSLDRRTEAFF; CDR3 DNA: TGTGCCAGCAGCCTGGACAGAAGGACTGAAGCTTTCTTT
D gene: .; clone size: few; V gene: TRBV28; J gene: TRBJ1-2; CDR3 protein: CASSFATGSYGYTF; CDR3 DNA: TGTGCCAGCAGTTTTGCTACAGGGTCCTATGGCTACACCTTC
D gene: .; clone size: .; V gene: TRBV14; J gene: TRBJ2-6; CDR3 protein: CASSQDARGALLGPSGANVLTF; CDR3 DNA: TGTGCCAGCAGCCAAGATGCCAGGGGGGCCCTTCTGGGGCCTTCTGGGGCCAACGTCCTGACTTTC